This T cell receptor beta chain derives from a study of T cells in Graves' hyperthyroidism and ophthalmopathy. PBMCs were derived from 10 ml fresh peripheral blood. The study, taken as a whole, reports: The model identified upcoming ophthalmopathy a median 6.5 months ahead of onset.

Template material for amplifying TCR beta CDR3 regions consisted of RNA transcripts. Carried out on the TCR CDR3, a first-round RT-PCR used the HTBI primer set. TCRdb itself ran the multiplex PCR reads through MiXCR, one entry per CDR3 protein. The sample yields 490,000 or so distinct CDR3 sequences, about 20% seen once. V shed 4 bases and J shed 7 bases, with 12 bases lying between them. Germline loops: CDR1 SGHRS, CDR2 YFSETQ. The CDR3 is 12 amino acids. This clonotype was found many times. Antigen unknown. The origin of this receptor is a middle-aged man with Graves' ophthalmopathy. The specimen was blood. The genes are TRBV5-1 and TRBJ2-7; weak D call: TRBD1 (5 bases). CDR3 sequence reads: CASSPDRGEQYF. The CDR3 DNA reads TGCGCCAGCAGCCCGGATAGGGGTGAGCAGTACTTC.